This T cell receptor (beta chain) was recorded in a study of T cell therapy after organ transplantation. Across the whole study: Up to 6 doses were given at 2-week intervals. 4 to 8 weeks after therapy completion, short-term post-therapy blood was collected.

Documented time point: 4-8 weeks after completion of therapy. The table came from immunoSEQ multiplex PCR; TCRdb's copy has only in-frame clones and leaves some out. The sample lists approximately 6,400 clones; about 76% were seen once. As regards this clone: The antigen remains unidentified.

The study, taken as a whole, reports: Minimal repertoire change after therapy followed marked pretherapy expansions in nonresponders. Confounding by concurrent antirejection or antiviral medications was not assessed.

Sequencing used CD8+ T cells from blood, obtained after autologous CMV-specific T cell therapy. The sequence was collected from a human patient who had received a solid organ transplant and had CMV disease. The graft donor may be the source of some T cells.

The CDR3, as DNA: TGTGCCAGCAGTCTTAGGACAGGGGGAGGGGGCTACACCTTC. Amino acids: CASSLRTGGGGYTF. The V call is TRBV28, the J call TRBJ1-2; 10 bases match TRBD1. This CDR3 spans 14 amino acids. Germline V gives CDR1 MDHEN, CDR2 SYDVKM. V shed 5 bases, J shed 8 bases, and the junction held 8 bases outside the gene matches.